This entry features one T cell receptor beta chain sequence. Cohorts were based on clinical histories the participants reported. This entry belongs to a study of blood T cell repertoires in COVID-19. Study-wide background: COVID-19 samples collected from the United States, Italy and Spain covered acute and convalescent phases. T cells, B-cell-depleted T cells, or PBMCs provided the cDNA or gDNA that served as material.

The V segment lost 2 bases and the J segment 0 bases; nucleotides outside the gene matches: 6. Germline CDR1 reads SNHLY; CDR2 reads FYNNEI. This CDR3 is 18 amino acids long. Using immunoSEQ multiplex PCR, the repertoire was profiled, and TCRdb retains in-frame clones only, with some absent. The data show around 250,000 clones, over 70% seen once. This receptor was obtained from a woman between 40 and 55 years old who had been exposed to COVID-19. The rearrangement uses TRBV2 and TRBJ2-6, with 8 nucleotides matching TRBD2. Sequencing used PBMCs or T cells enriched from blood (not recorded which). As DNA, the CDR3 is TGTGCCAGCAGTGAATACGGCGGGAGGCTCTCTGGGGCCAACGTCCTGACTTTC. It codes for CASSEYGGRLSGANVLTF. Combining the CDR3 with reference TRBV2 and TRBJ2-6 gives the whole variable domain EPEVTQTPSHQVTQMGQEVILRCVPISNHLYFYWYRQILGQKVEFLVSFYNNEISEKSEIFDDQFSVERPDGSNFTLKIRSTKLEDSAMYFCASSEYGGRLSGANVLTFGAGSRLTVL.